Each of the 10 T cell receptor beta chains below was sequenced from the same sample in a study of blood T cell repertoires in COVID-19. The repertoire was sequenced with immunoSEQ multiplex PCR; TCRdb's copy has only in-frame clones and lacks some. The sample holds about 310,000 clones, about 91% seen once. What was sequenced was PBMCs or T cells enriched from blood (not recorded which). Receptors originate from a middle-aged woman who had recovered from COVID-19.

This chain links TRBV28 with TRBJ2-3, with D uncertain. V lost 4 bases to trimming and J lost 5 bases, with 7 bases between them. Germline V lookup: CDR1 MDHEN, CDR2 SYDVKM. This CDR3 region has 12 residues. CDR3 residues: CASSSEVDTQYF. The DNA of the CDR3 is TGTGCCAGCAGTTCAGAGGTAGATACGCAGTATTTT.

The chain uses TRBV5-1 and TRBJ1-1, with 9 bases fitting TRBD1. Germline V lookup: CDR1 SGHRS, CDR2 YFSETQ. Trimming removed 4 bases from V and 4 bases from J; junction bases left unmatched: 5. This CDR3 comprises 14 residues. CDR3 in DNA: TGCGCCAGCAGCCCAACAGGGGGCACCACTGAAGCTTTCTTT. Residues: CASSPTGGTTEAFF.

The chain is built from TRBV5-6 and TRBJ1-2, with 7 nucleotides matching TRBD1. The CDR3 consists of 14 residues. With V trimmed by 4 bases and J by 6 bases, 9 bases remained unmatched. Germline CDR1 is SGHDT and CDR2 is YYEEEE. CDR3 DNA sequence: TGTGCCAGCAGCCCCCAGGGACAGAGGGATGGCTACACCTTC. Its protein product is CASSPQGQRDGYTF. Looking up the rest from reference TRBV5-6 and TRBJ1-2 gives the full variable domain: DAGVTQSPTHLIKTRGQQVTLRCSPKSGHDTVSWYQQALGQGPQFIFQYYEEEERQRGNFPDRFSGHQFPNYSSELNVNALLLGDSALYLCASSPQGQRDGYTFGSGTRLTVV.

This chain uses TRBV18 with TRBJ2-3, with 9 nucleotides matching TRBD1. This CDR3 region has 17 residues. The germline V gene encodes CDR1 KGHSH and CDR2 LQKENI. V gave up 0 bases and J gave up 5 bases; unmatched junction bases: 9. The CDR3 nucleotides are TGTGCCAGCTCACCACCCAGGACAGGGGTGTTTGGAGATACGCAGTATTTT. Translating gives CASSPPRTGVFGDTQYF.

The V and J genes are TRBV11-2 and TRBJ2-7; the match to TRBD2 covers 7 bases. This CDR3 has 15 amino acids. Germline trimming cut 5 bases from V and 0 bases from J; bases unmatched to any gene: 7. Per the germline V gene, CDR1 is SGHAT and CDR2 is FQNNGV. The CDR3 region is CASSPREESSYEQYF. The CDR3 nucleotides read TGTGCCAGCAGCCCCCGGGAGGAAAGCTCCTACGAGCAGTACTTC.

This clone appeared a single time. The CDR3 sequence is CAINGDMRGSREQYF. CDR3 bases: TGTGCCATCAACGGGGACATGAGGGGTTCTCGGGAGCAGTACTTC. The chain carries TRBV10-3 and TRBJ2-7; a possible D gene is TRBD1 (6 bases). The CDR3 covers 15 residues. Deletions cut 7 bases from V and 7 bases from J, with 23 bases between. Germline V lookup: CDR1 ENHRY, CDR2 SYGVKD.

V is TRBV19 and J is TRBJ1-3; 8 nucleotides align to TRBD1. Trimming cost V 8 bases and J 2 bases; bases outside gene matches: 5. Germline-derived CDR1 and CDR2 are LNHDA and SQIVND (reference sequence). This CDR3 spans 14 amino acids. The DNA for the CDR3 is TGTGCCAGTCACAGGACAGGGACTGGAAACACCATATATTTT. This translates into CASHRTGTGNTIYF.

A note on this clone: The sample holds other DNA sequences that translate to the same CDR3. CDR3 bases: TGTGCCTGGAGTCAGGGGAACACTGAAGCTTTCTTT. Translation gives CAWSQGNTEAFF. V is TRBV30 and J is TRBJ1-1; D may be TRBD1 (5 bases). This CDR3 is built from 12 residues. Trimming left V 2 bases short and J 1 base short, with 5 bases between. CDR1 and CDR2 (germline): GTSNPN, SVGIG (reference sequence).

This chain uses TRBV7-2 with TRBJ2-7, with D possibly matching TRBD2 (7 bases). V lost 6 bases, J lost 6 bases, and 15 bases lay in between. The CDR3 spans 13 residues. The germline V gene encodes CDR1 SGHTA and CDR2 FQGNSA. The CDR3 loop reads CASRELGGREQYF. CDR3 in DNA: TGTGCCAGCAGGGAGCTCGGGGGGCGCGAGCAGTACTTC.

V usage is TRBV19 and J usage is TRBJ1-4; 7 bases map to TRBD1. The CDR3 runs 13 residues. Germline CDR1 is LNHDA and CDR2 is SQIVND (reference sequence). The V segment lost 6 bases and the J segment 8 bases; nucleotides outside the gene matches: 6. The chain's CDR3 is CASSGTAQEKLFF. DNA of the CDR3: TGTGCCAGTAGCGGGACAGCCCAAGAAAAACTGTTTTTT.